One sample yielded the 30 T cell receptor beta chains listed below, sequenced in a study of cytomegalovirus exposure and HLA in healthy donors. Sequenced by immunoSEQ multiplex PCR; TCRdb stores in-frame clones only, minus some. The table lists about 150,000 clones, 85% to 90% of them singletons. Sequencing was done on a sample of PBMCs. Every receptor here comes from a human donor in good health.

The chain couples TRBV15 to TRBJ2-2; TRBD2 aligns across 9 bases. The V gene end was trimmed by 2 bases and the J gene end by 3 bases; junction bases not matched to a gene: 7. The CDR3 runs to 17 residues. The germline CDR1 and CDR2 sequences are LNHNV and YYDKDF (reference sequence). The DNA for the CDR3 is TGTGCCACCAGCAGACTTAGCGGGAGTTATTACACCGGGGAGCTGTTTTTT. It specifies CATSRLSGSYYTGELFF.

The CDR3 DNA reads as TGTGCCAGCAGTTTATTCCGCAGGGAGGCCTACGAGCAGTACTTC. The encoded protein is CASSLFRREAYEQYF. The chain couples TRBV28 to TRBJ2-7; D perhaps matches TRBD2 (6 bases). V lost 1 base to trimming and J lost 2 bases, with 12 bases between them. Germline CDR1 reads MDHEN; CDR2 reads SYDVKM. This CDR3 comprises 15 residues.

The V and J genes are TRBV6-1 and TRBJ2-7; tentatively, D is TRBD2 (6 bases). V was clipped by 7 bases and J by 4 bases, with 17 bases between them. CDR3 length equals 14 residues. Germline CDR1 and CDR2: MNHNS and SASEGT. The DNA of the CDR3 is TGTGCCAGCATCCTAGGGGTGGGGAGGTACGAGCAGTACTTC. Protein: CASILGVGRYEQYF.

The chain links TRBV11-2 to TRBJ2-7; the D gene is possibly TRBD1 (6 bases). V was pared by 4 bases and J by 4 bases, with 14 bases between. CDR3 length: 14 residues. Germline lookup yields CDR1 SGHAT and CDR2 FQNNGV. The CDR3 here is CASSSPRGRYEQYF. The CDR3 DNA is TGTGCCAGCAGCTCTCCCAGGGGCAGGTACGAGCAGTACTTC.

The V call is TRBV4-1, the J call TRBJ1-5, with D possibly being TRBD1 (5 bases). This CDR3 region has 17 residues. V was clipped by 4 bases and J by 0 bases, with 16 bases between them. Germline loops: CDR1 MGHRA, CDR2 YSYEKL. The CDR3: CASSPTGGDYSNQPQHF. CDR3 coding DNA: TGCGCCAGCAGCCCCACGGGGGGGGATTATAGCAATCAGCCCCAGCATTTT.

The chain uses TRBV4-3 and TRBJ1-3; 7 nucleotides match TRBD1. This CDR3 has 16 residues. The V segment lost 4 bases and the J segment 2 bases; nucleotides outside the gene matches: 8. CDR1 and CDR2 from the germline V gene are LGHNA and YSLEER. CDR3 nucleotides: TGCGCCAGCAGCCTTAGGGCAGGGGGTACTGGAAACACCATATATTTT. It yields the protein CASSLRAGGTGNTIYF.

This chain uses TRBV6-1 with TRBJ2-4, with TRBD2 matching over 7 bases. The CDR3 runs 15 residues. CDR1 and CDR2 (germline): MNHNS, SASEGT. V lost 10 bases, J lost 4 bases, and 13 bases stayed unmatched. CDR3 in DNA: TGTGCCATCCTTAGACTAGCCGCCGGTAAAAACATTCAGTACTTC. Protein: CAILRLAAGKNIQYF.

The chain links TRBV14 to TRBJ2-7; 7 bases map to TRBD1. Germline V gene data show CDR1 as SGHDN and CDR2 as FVKESK. This CDR3 is 15 amino acids long. V shed 3 bases and J 1 base; nucleotides not matched to a gene: 6. This chain's CDR3 is CASSQRQGLSYEQYF. The CDR3 DNA reads as TGTGCCAGCAGCCAGCGACAGGGTCTGTCCTACGAGCAGTACTTC.

J is TRBJ1-5 and V is TRBV30; D may be TRBD1 (6 bases). Deletions cut 0 bases from V and 0 bases from J, with 6 bases between. The CDR3 is 14 amino acids. Looked up from germline, CDR1 is GTSNPN and CDR2 is SVGIG (reference sequence). CDR3 sequence: CAWSVGHSNQPQHF. As DNA, the CDR3 is TGTGCCTGGAGTGTGGGACATAGCAATCAGCCCCAGCATTTT.

The V call is TRBV5-4, the J call TRBJ2-1; a weak D match, TRBD2 (5 bases). Trimming cost V 4 bases and J 8 bases, with 10 bases left between them. The length of the CDR3 is 12 residues. CDR1 and CDR2 (germline): SGHNT, YYREEE (reference sequence). CDR3 loop: CASSVTEDEQFF. The CDR3 bases are TGTGCCAGCAGCGTGACGGAGGATGAGCAGTTCTTC.

This chain uses TRBV6-1 with TRBJ2-5; 9 bases align to TRBD1. CDR1 and CDR2 from the germline V gene are MNHNS and SASEGT. V lost 6 bases and J lost 5; bases outside the gene matches: 10. CDR3 length equals 15 residues. CDR3 amino acids: CASSGQGRRGETQYF. CDR3 bases: TGTGCCAGCAGCGGACAGGGGAGGCGCGGGGAGACCCAGTACTTC.

The DNA of the CDR3 is TGTGCCAGCAGACCCCGGACTAGCGGGACAGATACGCAGTATTTT. Amino acids: CASRPRTSGTDTQYF. The chain combines TRBV2 with TRBJ2-3, with 11 nucleotides matching TRBD2. Germline CDR1 and CDR2: SNHLY and FYNNEI. V gave up 6 bases and J gave up 3 bases; unmatched junction bases: 5. This CDR3 is built from 15 residues. The full variable domain, completed using reference TRBV2 and TRBJ2-3, is EPEVTQTPSHQVTQMGQEVILRCVPISNHLYFYWYRQILGQKVEFLVSFYNNEISEKSEIFDDQFSVERPDGSNFTLKIRSTKLEDSAMYFCASRPRTSGTDTQYFGPGTRLTVL.

For this clone: Within the sample, other DNA sequences also encode this same CDR3. The V gene is TRBV20-1, the J gene TRBJ2-1; TRBD2 might be the D (6 bases). CDR3 length equals 10 residues. V lost 3 bases to trimming and J lost 9 bases, with 6 bases between them. In germline, CDR1 is DFQATT, CDR2 SNEGSKA (reference sequence). In nucleotides, the CDR3 is TGCAGTGCTAGGGGGGGTGAGCAGTTCTTC. Its translation: CSARGGEQFF.

The J gene is TRBJ2-5, the V gene TRBV15; TRBD1 aligns across 8 bases. This CDR3 comprises 14 residues. Trimming at V came to 4 bases and at J to 1 base, leaving 2 bases not matched to a gene. CDR1 is LNHNV, CDR2 YYDKDF, per germline (reference sequence). CDR3 in amino acids: CATSTRGLQETQYF. CDR3 nucleotides: TGTGCCACCAGCACCAGGGGGCTCCAAGAGACCCAGTACTTC.

The V gene is TRBV6-4, the J gene TRBJ2-2; D possibly corresponds to TRBD1 (5 bases). Germline assignment: CDR1 MRHNA and CDR2 SNTAGT. The CDR3 consists of 16 residues. V was trimmed by 0 bases and J by 0 bases, leaving 8 bases between them. The CDR3: CASSDSTATNTGELFF. In DNA, the CDR3 is TGTGCCAGCAGTGACTCGACAGCGACGAACACCGGGGAGCTGTTTTTT.

This sequence joins TRBV4-2 and TRBJ2-2, with D possibly being TRBD2 (6 bases). V shed 1 base and J shed 0 bases, with 6 bases lying between them. The CDR3 is made up of 15 amino acids. Germline V lookup: CDR1 LGHNA, CDR2 YNFKEQ. CDR3 sequence: CASSQGLANTGELFF. CDR3 in DNA: TGTGCCAGCAGCCAAGGACTAGCGAACACCGGGGAGCTGTTTTTT.

CDR3 sequence: CASSLGSRGGSSSGNTIYF. CDR3 in DNA: TGCGCCAGCAGCTTGGGCAGCCGGGGGGGTTCAAGCTCTGGAAACACCATATATTTT. This chain uses TRBV5-1 with TRBJ1-3; weak D call: TRBD1 (5 bases). The CDR3 runs to 19 residues. Germline V CDR1 and CDR2: SGHRS, YFSETQ. V gave up 0 bases and J gave up 0 bases, with 19 bases separating them.

V and J are TRBV25-1 and TRBJ2-5, with D perhaps TRBD2 (6 bases). The V gene lost 7 bases and the J gene lost 4 bases, with 22 bases spanning the gap. Germline V gene lookup returns CDR1 MGHDK and CDR2 SYGVNS. The CDR3 sequence is 16 residues long. The CDR3 spells CASTAVGRGIIETQYF. CDR3 nucleotides: TGTGCCAGCACCGCGGTTGGGCGGGGAATAATAGAGACCCAGTACTTC.

The sample holds one count of this clone. The chain uses TRBV7-9 and TRBJ2-7; tentative D call: TRBD2 (5 bases). The CDR3 covers 14 residues. Germline V CDR1 and CDR2: SEHNR, FQNEAQ (reference sequence). Deletions cut 7 bases from V and 0 bases from J, with 13 bases between. CDR3 bases: TGTGCCAGCAAGGAACGGGGAAGCTCCTACGAGCAGTACTTC. Translating it yields CASKERGSSYEQYF.

The rearrangement uses TRBV25-1 and TRBJ2-7; 8 bases fit TRBD1. The CDR3 sequence is 15 residues long. Germline CDR1 reads MGHDK; CDR2 reads SYGVNS. V shed 8 bases, J shed 6 bases, and the junction held 15 bases outside the gene matches. This CDR3 is CASSFPGGTGGEQYF. For the CDR3, the DNA is TGTGCCAGCTCTTTCCCTGGCGGGACAGGAGGCGAGCAGTACTTC.

This chain connects TRBV27 to TRBJ2-6; the match to TRBD1 covers 8 bases. The V gene's germline CDR1 is MNHEY and CDR2 SMNVEV (reference sequence). The CDR3 runs to 15 residues. The J segment lost 4 bases and the V segment lost 7 bases, leaving 6 bases of the junction unmatched. The CDR3 here is CASTRTGSGANVLTF. In DNA form, the CDR3 reads TGTGCCAGCACCAGGACAGGGTCCGGGGCCAACGTCCTGACTTTC.

The chain has TRBV7-3 and TRBJ1-1; 8 bases align to TRBD1. CDR1 and CDR2 from the germline V gene are SGHTA and FQGTGA. The CDR3 runs 15 residues. The junction had 3 bases not matched to a gene; V was cut back by 2 bases and J by 1 base. This CDR3 is CASSLSGQGNTEAFF. CDR3 in DNA: TGTGCCAGCAGCTTATCTGGACAGGGGAACACTGAAGCTTTCTTT. The whole variable domain, remainder taken from reference TRBV7-3 and TRBJ1-1, is GAGVSQTPSNKVTEKGKYVELRCDPISGHTALYWYRQSLGQGPEFLIYFQGTGAADDSGLPNDRFFAVRPEGSVSTLKIQRTERGDSAVYLCASSLSGQGNTEAFFGQGTRLTVV.

This chain connects TRBV19 to TRBJ1-2, with TRBD1 as a possible D gene (5 bases). This CDR3 has 14 residues. V was trimmed by 6 bases and J by 0 bases, leaving 11 bases between them. Germline V gene lookup returns CDR1 LNHDA and CDR2 SQIVND (reference sequence). DNA for the CDR3: TGTGCCAGTAGAGATGGAGGGGCTAACTATGGCTACACCTTC. Its translation: CASRDGGANYGYTF.

The chain combines TRBV19 with TRBJ1-5; D ambiguous. The length of the CDR3 is 16 residues. CDR1 and CDR2 from the germline V gene are LNHDA and SQIVND (reference sequence). V lost 6 bases to trimming and J lost 0 bases, with 15 bases between them. CDR3 region: CASRPDRYYSNQPQHF. CDR3 coding DNA: TGTGCCAGTAGGCCAGACCGCTACTATAGCAATCAGCCCCAGCATTTT.

V gene TRBV11-3 combines with J gene TRBJ2-1; 11 bases are a match to TRBD2. This CDR3 comprises 17 residues. V lost 2 bases to trimming and J lost 6 bases; unmatched junction nucleotides: 9. CDR1 is SGHNT, CDR2 YENEEA, per germline. The CDR3: CASSLTGLAEKVNEQFF. As DNA, the CDR3 is TGTGCCAGCAGCTTAACGGGACTAGCGGAGAAAGTCAATGAGCAGTTCTTC.

The chain uses TRBV11-2 and TRBJ1-4; possible D gene TRBD1, 5 bases. Trimming removed 0 bases at V and 11 bases at J, with 13 bases between. CDR1 and CDR2 from the germline V gene are SGHAT and FQNNGV. This CDR3 comprises 14 residues. CDR3 DNA: TGTGCCAGCAGCTTAGATCTGGGGCCTGGGAAACTGTTTTTT. It specifies CASSLDLGPGKLFF.

A single count supports this clone. The chain employs TRBV7-2 and TRBJ1-1; unclear D gene. V lost 1 base to trimming and J lost 6 bases, with 15 bases between them. Germline-derived CDR1 and CDR2 are SGHTA and FQGNSA. The CDR3 loop spans 15 amino acids. CDR3 DNA sequence: TGTGCCAGCAGCTTAGTTGTACAGCTCAATCCTGAAGCTTTCTTT. It yields the protein CASSLVVQLNPEAFF.

This chain links TRBV19 with TRBJ1-2; TRBD1 aligns across 12 bases. CDR3 length equals 15 residues. Per germline, CDR1 LNHDA and CDR2 SQIVND (reference sequence). J lost 2 bases, V lost 7 bases, and 5 bases had no gene match. The CDR3 DNA sequence: TGTGCCAGTATAGGGACAGGGGGCGAAAACTATGGCTACACCTTC. Its translation: CASIGTGGENYGYTF.

The chain recombines TRBV5-1 with TRBJ1-1; D is uncertain. Trimming cost V 0 bases and J 6 bases, with 18 bases left between them. This CDR3 is 16 amino acids long. Germline loops: CDR1 SGHRS, CDR2 YFSETQ. The CDR3 DNA reads TGCGCCAGCAGCTTGGCTTTTGGGGTCGGGATCCCTGAAGCTTTCTTT. It translates to CASSLAFGVGIPEAFF. Based on the CDR3 plus reference TRBV5-1 and TRBJ1-1, the full variable domain is KAGVTQTPRYLIKTRGQQVTLSCSPISGHRSVSWYQQTPGQGLQFLFEYFSETQRNKGNFPGRFSGRQFSNSRSEMNVSTLELGDSALYLCASSLAFGVGIPEAFFGQGTRLTVV.

This chain connects TRBV6-1 to TRBJ2-3, with 12 bases aligning to TRBD1. V lost 4 bases, J lost 4 bases, and 12 bases stayed unmatched. CDR3 length: 18 residues. Germline CDR1 MNHNS, CDR2 SASEGT. DNA of the CDR3: TGTGCCAGCAGTGGTCCCCGCCGGGACAGGGGGCAAGCAGATACGCAGTATTTT. This encodes CASSGPRRDRGQADTQYF.